A selection of T cell receptor beta chains follows, all from one sample in a study of blood T cell repertoires in COVID-19. TCRdb's table, derived via immunoSEQ multiplex PCR, lists solely in-frame clones and lacks some. The sample shows about 110,000 clones, 84% of them seen only once. Sequencing was performed on peripheral blood. The receptors were sampled from a woman aged 55-70 years with acute or convalescent COVID-19. CDR3s include the opening cysteine and the closing phenylalanine or tryptophan. A D gene is named only where the DNA matches it firmly. For some rows the clone size is stated as once, few or many, or as a class when expanded; others skip it.

d_call | clone_size | j_call | v_call | cdr3_aa | cdr3_nt
- | - | TRBJ1-5 | TRBV2 | CASRPGRGGQPQHF | TGTGCCAGCAGACCGGGGAGGGGCGGACAGCCCCAGCATTTT
- | - | TRBJ1-2 | TRBV3-1/TRBV3-2 | CASSPRGVLYYGYTF | TGTGCCAGCAGCCCCCGGGGGGTTCTTTACTATGGCTACACCTTC
TRBD1 | - | TRBJ2-7 | TRBV30 | CAWSVPGDRGHEQYF | TGTGCCTGGAGTGTACCGGGGGACAGGGGTCACGAGCAGTACTTC
- | once | TRBJ1-2 | TRBV2 | CASSEEAGLYGYTF | TGTGCCAGCAGTGAAGAGGCAGGGCTGTATGGCTACACCTTC
- | - | TRBJ1-5 | TRBV2 | CASSENEHQPQHF | TGTGCCAGCAGTGAAAACGAGCATCAGCCCCAGCATTTT
TRBD1 | - | TRBJ1-5 | TRBV6-5 | CASSYSHRGGQPQHF | TGTGCCAGCAGTTACTCCCACAGGGGTGGACAGCCCCAGCATTTT
- | - | TRBJ2-7 | TRBV30 | CAWTQGDFTYEQYF | TGTGCCTGGACTCAAGGAGACTTTACCTACGAGCAGTACTTC
TRBD1 | - | TRBJ2-6 | TRBV19 | CASSTGDRGANVLTF | TGTGCCAGTAGTACCGGGGACAGGGGGGCCAACGTCCTGACTTTC
- | - | TRBJ1-2 | TRBV6-5 | CASSRQVTNYGYTF | TGTGCCAGCAGTCGACAGGTCACCAATTATGGCTACACCTTC
- | once | TRBJ2-3 | TRBV7-2 | CASSLAGPSDTQYF | TGTGCCAGCAGCTTAGCCGGTCCTTCAGATACGCAGTATTTT
- | - | TRBJ2-7 | TRBV6-5 | CASRQRLPYEQYF | TGTGCCAGCCGGCAGCGTTTGCCCTACGAGCAGTACTTC
- | - | TRBJ2-5 | TRBV18 | CASSPQGGETQYF | TGTGCCAGCTCACCACAAGGAGGGGAGACCCAGTACTTC
- | - | TRBJ2-3 | TRBV29-1 | CSVGESTDTQYF | TGCAGCGTTGGCGAGTCCACAGATACGCAGTATTTT
TRBD1 | - | TRBJ1-5 | TRBV20-1 | CSASLGGTGQPQHF | TGCAGTGCTAGTTTGGGGGGGACAGGACAGCCCCAGCATTTT
- | - | TRBJ2-1 | TRBV6-1 | CASSEEWGVYSYNEQFF | TGTGCCAGCAGTGAAGAGTGGGGGGTTTACTCCTACAATGAGCAGTTCTTC
- | - | TRBJ2-5 | TRBV5-8 | CASSLGLENVETQYF | TGTGCCAGCAGCTTGGGTCTTGAGAACGTCGAGACCCAGTACTTC
TRBD1 | - | TRBJ1-2 | TRBV6-5 | CASRVGTGVNYGYTF | TGTGCCAGCAGGGTAGGGACAGGGGTTAACTATGGCTACACCTTC
- | - | TRBJ2-5 | TRBV29-1 | CSVRPPAGQETQYF | TGCAGCGTCCGACCCCCGGCGGGGCAAGAGACCCAGTACTTC
- | - | TRBJ1-2 | TRBV5-6 | CASTLGNREYGYTF | TGTGCCAGCACCCTGGGAAACAGGGAATATGGCTACACCTTC
- | - | TRBJ1-1 | TRBV28 | CASSLLVGWSQGMNTEAFF | TGTGCCAGCAGTTTATTGGTGGGGTGGAGTCAGGGGATGAACACTGAAGCTTTCTTT
TRBD2 | - | TRBJ2-3 | TRBV7-9 | CASSPGTINTDTQYF | TGTGCCAGCAGTCCCGGGACTATCAACACAGATACGCAGTATTTT
- | - | TRBJ2-4 | TRBV4-1 | CASSQDSWANIQYF | TGCGCCAGCAGCCAAGACAGTTGGGCAAACATTCAGTACTTC
- | few | TRBJ2-1 | TRBV7-8 | CASSAPGVFLASSYNEQFF | TGTGCCAGCAGCGCCCCGGGGGTGTTTTTGGCGAGCTCCTACAATGAGCAGTTCTTC
- | - | TRBJ1-2 | TRBV6-5 | CASSYLQGTGYGYTF | TGTGCCAGCAGTTACTTGCAGGGGACGGGCTATGGCTACACCTTC
- | - | TRBJ1-2 | TRBV5-6 | CASTKEVGGGYTF | TGTGCCAGCACCAAGGAGGTAGGGGGAGGCTACACCTTC
TRBD1 | - | TRBJ1-2 | TRBV6-1 | CASSELPGQGNYGYTF | TGTGCCAGCAGTGAACTTCCGGGACAGGGGAACTATGGCTACACCTTC
TRBD1 | - | TRBJ2-7 | TRBV6-5 | CASRPGQGEQYF | TGTGCCAGCAGGCCGGGACAGGGGGAGCAGTACTTC
- | - | TRBJ1-2 | TRBV11-1 | CASAVGTRANYGYTF | TGTGCCAGCGCCGTAGGGACACGAGCTAACTATGGCTACACCTTC
TRBD2 | few | TRBJ2-3 | TRBV3-1/TRBV3-2 | CASSQDLAGTTDTQYF | TGTGCCAGCAGCCAAGATCTAGCGGGGACCACAGATACGCAGTATTTT
TRBD1 | - | TRBJ1-4 | TRBV5-1 | CASRLFGSGTGDGKLFF | TGCGCCAGCAGATTGTTTGGTTCCGGGACAGGGGATGGGAAACTGTTTTTT
TRBD1 | - | TRBJ2-3 | TRBV24-1 | CATSDPGQGKDTQYF | TGTGCCACCAGTGATCCGGGACAGGGGAAAGATACGCAGTATTTT
TRBD1 | - | TRBJ2-7 | TRBV7-9 | CASSLNQGAYEQYF | TGTGCCAGCAGCTTGAACCAGGGGGCGTACGAGCAGTACTTC
- | - | TRBJ2-1 | TRBV4-1 | CASSQRPGLPNNEQFF | TGCGCCAGCAGCCAAAGACCGGGACTGCCTAACAATGAGCAGTTCTTC
- | - | TRBJ2-1 | TRBV5-1 | CASSTEANEQFF | TGCGCCAGCAGCACGGAGGCCAATGAGCAGTTCTTC
TRBD2 | - | TRBJ2-7 | TRBV5-1 | CASSLVAGDSYEQYF | TGCGCCAGCAGCTTGGTAGCGGGGGACTCCTACGAGCAGTACTTC
- | - | TRBJ1-1 | TRBV10-3 | CAISPGNTEAFF | TGTGCCATCAGCCCGGGGAACACTGAAGCTTTCTTT
- | - | TRBJ1-6 | TRBV9 | CASSAQGRSSPLHF | TGTGCCAGCAGCGCCCAGGGTAGAAGCTCACCCCTCCACTTT
TRBD2 | - | TRBJ2-3 | TRBV6-5 | CASRTSVDTQYF | TGTGCCAGCAGGACTAGCGTTGATACGCAGTATTTT
TRBD1 | - | TRBJ2-7 | TRBV5-8 | CASSQDRDYEQYF | TGTGCCAGCAGCCAAGACAGGGACTACGAGCAGTACTTC
TRBD2 | - | TRBJ2-1 | TRBV28 | CASSLTSVTYNEQFF | TGTGCCAGCAGCTTGACTAGCGTCACCTACAATGAGCAGTTCTTC
- | - | TRBJ1-1 | TRBV2 | CASRLLQGTNTEAFF | TGTGCCAGCAGACTCCTGCAGGGGACGAACACTGAAGCTTTCTTT
- | - | TRBJ2-5 | TRBV5-1 | CASSQPTGSQETQYF | TGCGCCAGCAGCCAACCCACCGGGTCGCAAGAGACCCAGTACTTC
TRBD1 | - | TRBJ1-2 | TRBV19 | CASRTRQGRTNYGYTF | TGTGCCAGTAGGACGAGACAGGGAAGGACTAACTATGGCTACACCTTC
- | - | TRBJ2-5 | TRBV7-6 | CASSLPGETQYF | TGTGCCAGCAGCTTACCGGGAGAGACCCAGTACTTC
- | - | TRBJ2-4 | TRBV27 | CASRLNPGAENIQYF | TGTGCCAGCAGACTGAACCCGGGAGCCGAAAACATTCAGTACTTC
TRBD1 | - | TRBJ1-5 | TRBV9 | CASSGQGGQPQHF | TGTGCCAGCAGCGGACAGGGCGGCCAGCCCCAGCATTTT
- | - | TRBJ1-4 | TRBV19 | CASSILKTEEKLFF | TGTGCCAGTAGCATATTAAAGACAGAAGAAAAACTGTTTTTT
TRBD1 | once | TRBJ1-2 | TRBV12-3/TRBV12-4 | CASSRDRDYGYTF | TGTGCCAGCAGCAGGGACAGGGACTATGGCTACACCTTC
TRBD1 | - | TRBJ2-7 | TRBV18 | CASSPPRQGESREQYF | TGTGCCAGCTCACCACCGCGGCAGGGGGAGTCCAGGGAGCAGTACTTC
TRBD2 | - | TRBJ2-1 | TRBV28 | CASSLEGLAVSYNEQFF | TGTGCCAGCAGTCTCGAAGGACTAGCCGTCTCCTACAATGAGCAGTTCTTC
TRBD1 | - | TRBJ1-2 | TRBV19 | CASSNRDRASGYTF | TGTGCCAGTAGTAACCGGGACAGGGCGAGTGGCTACACCTTC
- | - | TRBJ2-7 | TRBV28 | CASSFRGGFGEQYF | TGTGCCAGCAGTTTTAGGGGGGGGTTCGGCGAGCAGTACTTC
- | once | TRBJ1-2 | TRBV6-5 | CASSSGRGAPYGYTF | TGTGCCAGCAGCTCCGGCCGGGGGGCCCCCTATGGCTACACCTTC
- | - | TRBJ2-3 | TRBV5-1 | CASSLEGQGSTDTQYF | TGCGCCAGCAGCTTGGAGGGCCAGGGGAGCACAGATACGCAGTATTTT
TRBD1 | - | TRBJ2-1 | TRBV6-6 | CASSNAQGAYNEQFF | TGTGCCAGCAGTAATGCTCAGGGGGCTTACAATGAGCAGTTCTTC
TRBD1 | - | TRBJ2-7 | TRBV6-1 | CASSEIRGPAGEQYF | TGTGCCAGCAGTGAAATCAGGGGGCCTGCCGGCGAGCAGTACTTC
TRBD1 | - | TRBJ1-1 | TRBV19 | CASSSGTGTEAFF | TGTGCCAGTAGTTCGGGGACAGGGACTGAAGCTTTCTTT
TRBD1 | few | TRBJ1-2 | TRBV4-1 | CASSYTGTGLGYTF | TGCGCCAGCAGCTATACCGGGACAGGGCTTGGCTACACCTTC
- | - | TRBJ2-7 | TRBV6-5 | CASSTGLYEQYF | TGTGCCAGCAGTACCGGTCTCTACGAGCAGTACTTC
TRBD1 | - | TRBJ1-3 | TRBV9 | CASSVAWGQGTGNTIYF | TGTGCCAGCAGCGTAGCTTGGGGACAGGGAACTGGAAACACCATATATTTT